This entry lists 5 T cell receptor beta chains sequenced from one sample in a study of tumor-infiltrating lymphocytes in localized non-small cell lung cancer. Sequencing was performed with immunoSEQ multiplex PCR; in TCRdb, only in-frame clones are kept and a portion is missing. The table includes some 14,000 clones, 55% to 70% detected once. Material: uninvolved lung tissue not adjacent to the tumor. Source of these receptors: a human donor with non-small cell lung cancer.

The chain is built from TRBV19 and TRBJ2-7; D not resolved. The CDR3 is 13 amino acids. Germline V CDR1 and CDR2: LNHDA, SQIVND (reference sequence). Trimming pared 6 bases from V and 5 bases from J, leaving 14 bases between. In nucleotides, the CDR3 is TGTGCCAGTAGCGTCTCCAACAGACACGAGCAGTACTTC. It yields the protein CASSVSNRHEQYF.

This sequence joins TRBV27 and TRBJ2-3; perhaps TRBD1 as D (6 bases). Per germline, CDR1 MNHEY and CDR2 SMNVEV (reference sequence). V shed 2 bases and J shed 8 bases, with 8 bases lying between them. The CDR3 is 12 amino acids. In nucleotides, the CDR3 is TGTGCCAGCAGTTTAGGGGGCAGTACGCAGTATTTT. It codes for CASSLGGSTQYF.

This rearrangement joins TRBV7-9 to TRBJ1-2; TRBD1 aligns across 7 bases. This CDR3 comprises 15 residues. V gave up 1 base and J gave up 6 bases; unmatched junction bases: 8. Germline V lookup: CDR1 SEHNR, CDR2 FQNEAQ (reference sequence). CDR3 sequence: CASSLVDRDGDGYTF. The CDR3 DNA reads as TGTGCCAGCAGCTTAGTTGACAGGGACGGGGATGGCTACACCTTC.

This chain uses TRBV30 with TRBJ2-7, with D uncertain. Looked up from germline, CDR1 is GTSNPN and CDR2 is SVGIG (reference sequence). The V gene lost 0 bases and the J gene lost 2 bases, with 11 bases spanning the gap. The CDR3 is 14 amino acids. The CDR3 loop is CAWSVLGRAYEQYF. DNA of the CDR3: TGTGCCTGGAGTGTCTTGGGCAGAGCCTACGAGCAGTACTTC.

This clone was counted a few times. The chain couples TRBV5-1 to TRBJ1-1; D is undetermined. Trimming left V 0 bases short and J 3 bases short, with 9 bases between. Germline V gene sequence: CDR1 SGHRS, CDR2 YFSETQ. This CDR3 spans 14 amino acids. The CDR3 region is CASSLDLGYTEAFF. CDR3 nucleotides: TGCGCCAGCAGCTTGGACCTGGGCTACACTGAAGCTTTCTTT.